Listed here are 9 T cell receptor beta chains from one sample, sequenced in a study of technical replicates of blood from several donors (dated by TCRdb to the late 2010s). The library was obtained by the immunoSEQ multiplex PCR assay. The clones in this table, taken by TCRdb from immuneACCESS, are in-frame only. Not every clone is retained; where verified, under half of the shortfall comes from an unresolved V gene, and the cause of the rest is unknown. For this sample there are around 84,000 clones; less than 98% appear just once. Of the sample, less than 0.2% falls within the top ten clones. Sequencing was performed on T cells isolated from PBMCs. The receptors come from a human donor in good health.

This chain connects TRBV15 to TRBJ1-2; TRBD1 is a possible D gene (5 bases). Trimming left V 4 bases short and J 5 bases short, with 17 bases between. CDR1 is LNHNV, CDR2 YYDKDF, per germline (reference sequence). The CDR3 has 15 amino acids. CDR3 nucleotides: TGTGCCACCAGCACAGGGTCGGGTCTCCGTTATGGCTACACCTTC. As protein: CATSTGSGLRYGYTF.

J is TRBJ1-2 and V is TRBV2, with D tentatively TRBD1 (6 bases). From germline, CDR1 is SNHLY and CDR2 FYNNEI. CDR3 length: 13 amino acids. V was clipped by 6 bases and J by 4 bases, with 12 bases between them. Written as DNA, the CDR3 is TGTGCCAGCAGACCACAGGGATTCTATGGCTACACCTTC. This codes for CASRPQGFYGYTF.

V gene TRBV5-1 combines with J gene TRBJ2-1; 10 bases match TRBD2. The CDR3 is 15 residues long. V lost 1 base to trimming and J lost 4 bases; unmatched junction nucleotides: 2. The germline V gene encodes CDR1 SGHRS and CDR2 YFSETQ. CDR3 coding DNA: TGCGCCAGCAGCTTGATTAGCGGGAGGTACAATGAGCAGTTCTTC. Translated, it gives CASSLISGRYNEQFF.

This chain joins TRBV7-9 and TRBJ2-7; D uncertain. Germline CDR1 reads SEHNR; CDR2 reads FQNEAQ (reference sequence). CDR3 length: 12 amino acids. Trimming stripped 1 base from V and 4 bases from J, with 5 bases between. The CDR3 DNA sequence: TGTGCCAGCAGCTTAGGTTATTACGAGCAGTACTTC. This codes for CASSLGYYEQYF.

This rearrangement joins TRBV6-6 to TRBJ1-2; D is undetermined. V lost 3 bases, J lost 3 bases, and 14 bases lay in between. The CDR3 consists of 15 residues. Germline V lookup: CDR1 MNHNY, CDR2 SVGAGI (reference sequence). The CDR3, as DNA: TGTGCCAGCAGTTATTTCACGCCGGGTTACTATGGCTACACCTTC. Its translation is CASSYFTPGYYGYTF.

This chain links TRBV7-9 with TRBJ2-2; 10 bases line up with TRBD2. The ends lost 5 bases at V and 1 base at J; junction bases unmatched: 4. This CDR3 is 16 amino acids long. The germline V gene has CDR1 SEHNR and CDR2 FQNEAQ (reference sequence). This chain's CDR3 is CASSPRLAGNTGELFF. CDR3 sequence (DNA): TGTGCCAGCAGCCCGCGACTAGCGGGGAACACCGGGGAGCTGTTTTTT.

The J gene is TRBJ2-7, the V gene TRBV28; D possibly corresponds to TRBD2 (6 bases). Trimming pared 6 bases from V and 4 bases from J, leaving 10 bases between. Germline V gene sequence: CDR1 MDHEN, CDR2 SYDVKM. The CDR3 has 12 amino acids. CDR3 loop: CASRPAGYEQYF. The CDR3 DNA is TGTGCCAGCAGACCTGCGGGATACGAGCAGTACTTC. Looking up the rest from reference TRBV28 and TRBJ2-7 gives the full variable domain: DVKVTQSSRYLVKRTGEKVFLECVQDMDHENMFWYRQDPGLGLRLIYFSYDVKMKEKGDIPEGYSVSREKKERFSLILESASTNQTSMYLCASRPAGYEQYFGPGTRLTVT.

The rearrangement joins TRBV10-1 to TRBJ1-2; no clear D. V lost 8 bases, J lost 10 bases, and 17 bases lay in between. Germline CDR1 reads WNHNN; CDR2 reads SYGVQD (reference sequence). The CDR3 is made up of 12 amino acids. CDR3 nucleotide sequence: TGCGCCAGCGACGGGCCCTCTAGCAACTACACCTTC. Translating it yields CASDGPSSNYTF.

V and J are TRBV12-5 and TRBJ2-3, with 7 bases lining up with TRBD1. CDR1 is LGHNT, CDR2 FRNRAP, per germline. CDR3 length equals 15 residues. The ends lost 0 bases at V and 7 bases at J; junction bases unmatched: 7. CDR3 in DNA: TGTGCTAGTGGTTTGGTACAGGGGTCGACCCATACGCAGTATTTT. It codes for CASGLVQGSTHTQYF. The full variable domain, completed using reference TRBV12-5 and TRBJ2-3, is DARVTQTPRHKVTEMGQEVTMRCQPILGHNTVFWYRQTMMQGLELLAYFRNRAPLDDSGMPKDRFSAEMPDATLATLKIQPSEPRDSAVYFCASGLVQGSTHTQYFGPGTRLTVL.